Listed below are T cell receptor beta chains from one sample, sequenced in a study of T cell changes during pregnancy in multiple sclerosis. Clones were read by immunoSEQ multiplex PCR, and TCRdb kept only the in-frame ones, dropping some. The profile covers tens of thousands of clones, with around 91% appearing a single time and 0.45% to 0.7% taken by the ten largest. Specimen: CD4+ T cells from peripheral blood mononuclear cells, collected in the second trimester of pregnancy. Source of these receptors: a female donor with multiple sclerosis, enrolled in a pregnancy study. Each CDR3 is given with its conserved first and last residue. The D gene is left open where the match is weak. The size entry is marked missing in some rows and otherwise reads once, few, many or a size class.

j_gene | abundance | v_gene | len | d_gene | CDR3aa | CDR3nt
TRBJ2-5 | . | TRBV4-2 | 15 | . | CASSQVGGGLETQYF | TGTGCCAGCAGCCAAGTAGGGGGAGGGCTCGAGACCCAGTACTTC
TRBJ2-1 | once | TRBV19 | 14 | . | CASSIADIRVEQFF | TGTGCCAGTAGTATAGCGGACATAAGGGTTGAGCAGTTCTTC
TRBJ2-3 | . | TRBV19 | 15 | TRBD2 | CASSGGLAGTDTQYF | TGTGCCAGTAGTGGGGGACTAGCGGGTACAGATACGCAGTATTTT
TRBJ2-5 | . | TRBV11-1 | 15 | . | CASSDGGGNKETQYF | TGTGCCAGCAGCGACGGAGGAGGGAACAAGGAGACCCAGTACTTC
TRBJ1-2 | . | TRBV6-1 | 11 | TRBD1 | CASGDRAGYTF | TGTGCCAGCGGGGACAGGGCTGGCTACACCTTC
TRBJ1-3 | . | TRBV19 | 15 | . | CASGGGRSTGNTIYF | TGTGCCAGCGGGGGGGGAAGGTCGACTGGAAACACCATATATTTT
TRBJ1-5 | once | TRBV19 | 15 | TRBD1 | CASSYGQGGGQPQHF | TGTGCCAGTAGTTATGGACAGGGGGGTGGTCAGCCCCAGCATTTT
TRBJ2-7 | . | TRBV5-1 | 15 | TRBD2 | CASSSTSGTAYEQYF | TGCGCCAGCAGCAGTACTAGCGGGACCGCCTACGAGCAGTACTTC
TRBJ2-3 | . | TRBV4-3 | 19 | TRBD1 | CASSQGVAGGIGATDTQYF | TGCGCCAGCAGCCAAGGAGTGGCAGGGGGCATTGGGGCCACAGATACGCAGTATTTT
TRBJ2-1 | . | TRBV11-3 | 13 | . | CASSLGTNNEQFF | TGTGCCAGCAGCTTAGGGACTAACAATGAGCAGTTCTTC
TRBJ1-2 | . | TRBV29-1 | 12 | . | CSVATGLYGYTF | TGCAGCGTTGCTACAGGGCTCTATGGCTACACCTTC
TRBJ2-7 | . | TRBV11-2 | 19 | TRBD2 | CASSLATRKLAEDVGEQYF | TGTGCCAGCAGCTTAGCGACCAGAAAACTAGCGGAAGACGTGGGCGAGCAGTACTTC
TRBJ2-7 | once | TRBV5-1 | 15 | TRBD2 | CASSLGTSGAYEQYF | TGCGCCAGCAGCTTGGGGACTAGCGGGGCCTACGAGCAGTACTTC
TRBJ2-1 | . | TRBV9 | 14 | . | CASSVGVSSNEQFF | TGTGCCAGCAGCGTAGGGGTTAGCTCAAATGAGCAGTTCTTC
TRBJ1-2 | . | TRBV14 | 13 | . | CASSQDLEAGYTF | TGTGCCAGCAGCCAAGATCTTGAGGCCGGCTACACCTTC
TRBJ2-7 | . | TRBV28 | 14 | TRBD1 | CASRLQGSSYEQYF | TGTGCCAGCAGATTACAGGGGAGCTCCTACGAGCAGTACTTC
TRBJ2-1 | . | TRBV11-2 | 12 | . | CASSLMGDEQFF | TGTGCCAGCAGCTTAATGGGAGATGAGCAGTTCTTC
TRBJ1-1 | . | TRBV2 | 14 | TRBD1 | CASREQGPSTEAFF | TGTGCCAGCAGAGAACAGGGGCCGAGCACTGAAGCTTTCTTT
TRBJ2-5 | . | TRBV5-1 | 14 | TRBD1 | CASSLKGAQETQYF | TGCGCCAGCAGCTTGAAGGGGGCGCAAGAGACCCAGTACTTC
TRBJ2-3 | . | TRBV2 | 16 | TRBD2 | CASSLNSAGGSDTQYF | TGTGCCAGCAGCCTTAATTCAGCGGGAGGCTCAGATACGCAGTATTTT
TRBJ2-1 | once | TRBV19 | 17 | TRBD2 | CASSIDVTSGRTTEQFF | TGTGCCAGTAGTATAGATGTGACTAGCGGGAGAACGACTGAGCAGTTCTTC
TRBJ2-3 | . | TRBV7-2 | 12 | . | CASSQSTDTQYF | TGTGCCAGCAGCCAGAGCACAGATACGCAGTATTTT
TRBJ2-2 | once | TRBV9 | 19 | TRBD1 | CASSLNPKQGALSTGELFF | TGTGCCAGCAGCCTAAATCCCAAACAGGGGGCGCTGAGCACCGGGGAGCTGTTTTTT
TRBJ2-7 | . | TRBV4-3 | 18 | TRBD1 | CASSQVLGGNNPLYEQYF | TGCGCCAGCAGCCAAGTTTTAGGGGGCAACAACCCCCTCTACGAGCAGTACTTC
TRBJ2-3 | . | TRBV7-3 | 12 | . | CASSQSTDTQYF | TGTGCCAGCAGCCAGAGCACAGATACGCAGTATTTT
TRBJ2-3 | . | TRBV7-9 | 16 | TRBD2 | CASSPGSGRAADTQYF | TGTGCCAGCAGCCCGGGGAGCGGGAGGGCCGCAGATACGCAGTATTTT
TRBJ2-5 | . | TRBV13 | 11 | . | CASSLQETQYF | TGTGCCAGCAGCCTCCAAGAGACCCAGTACTTC
TRBJ2-7 | . | TRBV2 | 14 | TRBD2 | CASPAAGVPYEQYF | TGTGCCAGCCCAGCAGCGGGAGTGCCCTACGAGCAGTACTTC
TRBJ1-2 | . | TRBV7-2 | 13 | TRBD1 | CASSQGAGTGYTF | TGTGCCAGCAGCCAGGGGGCCGGGACTGGCTACACCTTC
TRBJ1-2 | . | TRBV5-1 | 17 | TRBD1 | CASRTNRDRGPNYGYTF | TGCGCCAGCAGGACCAACCGGGACAGGGGGCCTAACTATGGCTACACCTTC
TRBJ1-2 | . | TRBV2 | 15 | . | CASNPQAGPTYGYTF | TGTGCCAGCAACCCGCAGGCAGGGCCTACCTATGGCTACACCTTC
TRBJ1-1 | few | TRBV5-1 | 15 | . | CASSFQGIMNTEAFF | TGCGCCAGCAGCTTCCAGGGTATTATGAACACTGAAGCTTTCTTT
TRBJ2-7 | . | TRBV4-3 | 13 | . | CASSQEIHYEQYF | TGCGCCAGCAGCCAAGAAATCCACTACGAGCAGTACTTC
TRBJ1-5 | . | TRBV6-6 | 13 | . | CASSYEGVQPQHF | TGTGCCAGCAGTTACGAGGGGGTCCAGCCCCAGCATTTT
TRBJ2-7 | . | TRBV5-6 | 17 | TRBD2 | CASSLRTSGRAFNEQYF | TGTGCCAGCAGCCTTAGGACTAGCGGGAGGGCCTTTAACGAGCAGTACTTC
TRBJ1-2 | . | TRBV28 | 17 | TRBD1 | CATLPLPGTGDNYGYTF | TGTGCCACCCTACCGCTACCCGGGACAGGGGATAACTATGGCTACACCTTC
TRBJ2-3 | . | TRBV2 | 15 | TRBD1 | CASSSDRGQADTQYF | TGTGCCAGCAGTTCTGACAGGGGGCAAGCAGATACGCAGTATTTT
TRBJ2-1 | . | TRBV5-1 | 15 | . | CASSLVNEMSVEQFF | TGCGCCAGCAGCTTGGTAAACGAGATGAGCGTTGAGCAGTTCTTC
TRBJ2-5 | . | TRBV25-1 | 13 | . | CASSQQGSWTQYF | TGTGCCAGCAGCCAACAAGGGAGTTGGACCCAGTACTTC
TRBJ2-7 | . | TRBV7-2 | 12 | . | CASTLTGYEQYF | TGTGCCAGCACCCTCACGGGTTACGAGCAGTACTTC
TRBJ2-1 | . | TRBV19 | 18 | . | CASSPRVSGRVSYNEQFF | TGTGCCAGTAGTCCCCGCGTTAGCGGAAGGGTCTCCTACAATGAGCAGTTCTTC
TRBJ2-5 | . | TRBV7-2 | 15 | TRBD2 | CASSLGGRSEETQYF | TGTGCCAGCAGCTTGGGCGGGAGGTCCGAAGAGACCCAGTACTTC
TRBJ2-5 | . | TRBV2 | 16 | TRBD1 | CASRTGVAGSQETQYF | TGTGCCAGCAGGACAGGGGTGGCAGGTTCGCAAGAGACCCAGTACTTC
TRBJ2-2 | . | TRBV13 | 19 | TRBD2 | CASSRGRLAGLSNTGELFF | TGTGCCAGCAGCCGCGGTAGACTAGCGGGACTCTCGAACACCGGGGAGCTGTTTTTT
TRBJ2-1 | . | TRBV29-1 | 10 | . | CSVADNEQFF | TGCAGCGTTGCCGACAATGAGCAGTTCTTC
TRBJ2-1 | once | TRBV5-1 | 15 | . | CASSLSGTEYNEQFF | TGCGCCAGCAGCCTGTCCGGGACTGAATACAATGAGCAGTTCTTC
TRBJ1-5 | . | TRBV18 | 14 | . | CASSPQDNVQPQHF | TGTGCCAGCTCACCACAGGACAACGTCCAGCCCCAGCATTTT
TRBJ2-2 | . | TRBV28 | 15 | . | CASRSGGISTGELFF | TGTGCCAGCAGGTCCGGGGGAATTTCCACCGGGGAGCTGTTTTTT
TRBJ2-7 | . | TRBV7-6 | 17 | TRBD2 | CASSPLAGPSLTYEQYF | TGTGCCAGCAGCCCACTAGCGGGTCCGTCCCTTACCTACGAGCAGTACTTC
TRBJ2-1 | . | TRBV4-3 | 14 | TRBD1 | CASSLNRGHYEQFF | TGCGCCAGCAGCCTAAACAGGGGGCATTATGAGCAGTTCTTC
TRBJ2-3 | . | TRBV6-5 | 15 | TRBD2 | CASRGSGRARDTQYF | TGTGCCAGCAGGGGAAGCGGGAGGGCCAGAGATACGCAGTATTTT
TRBJ2-1 | . | TRBV4-3 | 15 | TRBD1 | CASSQGLDRSNEQFF | TGCGCCAGCAGCCAAGGGTTGGACAGGTCCAATGAGCAGTTCTTC
TRBJ1-2 | . | TRBV14 | 15 | TRBD1 | CASSQQGAQSYGYTF | TGTGCCAGCAGCCAACAGGGGGCACAGAGCTATGGCTACACCTTC
TRBJ2-1 | once | TRBV7-7 | 15 | TRBD2 | CASSSGTSGTNEQFF | TGTGCTAGCAGCTCCGGGACTAGCGGGACTAATGAGCAGTTCTTC
TRBJ2-3 | . | TRBV27 | 17 | TRBD2 | CASSPGLAGTSTDTQYF | TGTGCCAGCAGTCCCGGACTAGCCGGAACTAGCACAGATACGCAGTATTTT